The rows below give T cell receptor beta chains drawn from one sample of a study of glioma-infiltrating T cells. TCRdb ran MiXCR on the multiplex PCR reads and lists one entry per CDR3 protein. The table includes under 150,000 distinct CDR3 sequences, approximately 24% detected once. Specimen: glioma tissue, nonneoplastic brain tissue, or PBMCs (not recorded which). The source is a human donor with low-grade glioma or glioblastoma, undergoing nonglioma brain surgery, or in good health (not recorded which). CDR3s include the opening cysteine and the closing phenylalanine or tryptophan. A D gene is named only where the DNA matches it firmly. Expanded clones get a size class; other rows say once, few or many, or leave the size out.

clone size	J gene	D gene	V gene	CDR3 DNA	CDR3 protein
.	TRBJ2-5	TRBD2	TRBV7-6	TGTGCCAGCAGACCCTCTAGCGGCCAAGAGGCCCAGTACTTC	CASRPSSGQEAQYF
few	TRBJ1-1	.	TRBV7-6	TGTGCCAGCAACCAGGGCATGGACACTGAAGCTTTCTTT	CASNQGMDTEAFF
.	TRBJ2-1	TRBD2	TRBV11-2	TGTGCCAGCAGCCCCCCGACTAGCGGGTCCAATGAGCAGTTCTTC	CASSPPTSGSNEQFF
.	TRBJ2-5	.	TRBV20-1	TGCAGTGCCCGCAGGGGGGCCTTTCGGAAGACCCAGTACTTC	CSARRGAFRKTQYF
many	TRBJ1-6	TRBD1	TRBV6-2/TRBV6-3	TGTGCCAGCAGTTACGGACAGGTCAATTCACCCCTCCACTTT	CASSYGQVNSPLHF
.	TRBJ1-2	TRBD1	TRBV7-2	TGTGCCAGCAGCTTAGCGGACAGGACCATGGTAGGCTACACCTTC	CASSLADRTMVGYTF
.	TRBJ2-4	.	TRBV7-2	TGTGCCAGCAGCCAAGGGGCCCCCGGGGCCAAAAACATTCAGTACTTC	CASSQGAPGAKNIQYF
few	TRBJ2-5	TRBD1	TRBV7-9	TGTGCCAGCAGCTCCAGGGGGTTTGACCAGTACTTC	CASSSRGFDQYF
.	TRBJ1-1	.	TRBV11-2	TGTGCCAGCAGCTACACGGGGGGCACTGAAGCTTTCTTT	CASSYTGGTEAFF
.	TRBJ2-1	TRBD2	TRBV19	TGTGCCAGTACCACCATAGCGGGGGGCTCCTACAATGAGCAGTTCTTC	CASTTIAGGSYNEQFF
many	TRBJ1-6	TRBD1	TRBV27	TGTGCCAGCAGTTTAGTGAGGACAGGATGGTCACCCCTCCACTTT	CASSLVRTGWSPLHF
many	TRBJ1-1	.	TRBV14	TGTGCCAGCAGTTCACAGGAGAACACTGAAGCTTTCTTT	CASSSQENTEAFF
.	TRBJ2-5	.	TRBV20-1	TGCAGTGCTAGAGATGGAGCAGGGGCGCGGGGGCGGCTGGAGACCCAGTACTTC	CSARDGAGARGRLETQYF
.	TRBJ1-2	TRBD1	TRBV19	TGTGCCAGTAGACCAGGGGGAAATGGCTACACCTTC	CASRPGGNGYTF